This T cell receptor beta chain derives from a study of T cell clones after liver transplantation. General study findings and limits: Conclusions were preliminary, with small, heterogeneous patient groups. Compared with third party-reactive sequences, donor-reactive ones declined more, independent of withdrawal success.

Sequenced by immunoSEQ multiplex PCR; TCRdb stores in-frame clones only, minus some. The sample has roughly 97,000 clones; roughly four fifths are singletons. Trimming took off 1 base at V and 2 bases at J, with 14 bases between the two ends. Germline V lookup: CDR1 SGHTA, CDR2 FQGTGA. This CDR3 contains 16 residues. To note about this clone: What it binds is unknown.

Source: CD4+ T cells from blood, taken before liver transplant. The chain joins TRBV7-3 to TRBJ1-1; no clear D gene. The TCR originated in a human donor who received a liver transplant. Here the CDR3 reads CASSLIGLGRNTEAFF. CDR3 nucleotide sequence: TGTGCCAGCAGCTTAATTGGTCTGGGGAGAAACACTGAAGCTTTCTTT.